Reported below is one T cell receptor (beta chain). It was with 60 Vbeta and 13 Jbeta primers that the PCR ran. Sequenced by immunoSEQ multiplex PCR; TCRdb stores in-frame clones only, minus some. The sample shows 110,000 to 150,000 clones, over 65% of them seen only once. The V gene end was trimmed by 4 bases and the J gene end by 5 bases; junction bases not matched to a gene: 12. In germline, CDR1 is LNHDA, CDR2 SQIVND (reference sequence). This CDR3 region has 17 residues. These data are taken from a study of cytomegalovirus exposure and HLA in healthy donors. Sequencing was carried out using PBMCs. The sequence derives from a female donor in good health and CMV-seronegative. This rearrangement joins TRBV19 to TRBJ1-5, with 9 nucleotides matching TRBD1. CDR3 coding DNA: TGTGCCAGTAGTACCTTCCGGGACAGGGACCCCCATCAGCCCCAGCATTTT. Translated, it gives CASSTFRDRDPHQPQHF.